This record covers a single TCR beta chain. Produced via immunoSEQ multiplex PCR; TCRdb's table is partial and in-frame only. The sample shows 440,000 or so clones, 89% of them seen only once. The treatment is: approximately 18 received Ad26.COV2.S at low or high dose, single or two shots; roughly five received placebo; per-sample allocation not given. Each sample was drawn 63 days after the first injection (of vaccine or placebo). The data derive from a study of Ad26.COV2.S vaccination and SARS-CoV-2 variants. About the study: Among those in the COV1001 Ad26.COV2.S trial arm was the donor. Participants got Ad26.COV2.S intramuscularly, once or twice 56 days apart.

CDR3 length equals 13 residues. Trimming removed 1 base at V and 6 bases at J, with 7 bases between. Germline V lookup: CDR1 SGHTA, CDR2 FQGNSA. The sequence derives from a person between 18 and 59 years old who received the Ad26.COV2.S COVID-19 vaccine or a placebo. Source: peripheral blood, taken in a trial of Ad26.COV2.S vaccine versus placebo. The V call is TRBV7-2, the J call TRBJ1-5, with TRBD1 as a possible D gene (5 bases). The CDR3 sequence is CASSLVGGQPQHF. The CDR3 DNA is TGTGCCAGCAGCTTAGTTGGGGGTCAGCCCCAGCATTTT.